The entry below describes one TCR beta chain. The antigen remains undetermined. The CDR3 loop spans 16 amino acids. The ends lost 9 bases at V and 7 bases at J; junction bases unmatched: 13. CDR1 and CDR2 from the germline V gene are SGDLS and YYNGEE. Sequencing was performed with immunoSEQ multiplex PCR; in TCRdb, only in-frame clones are kept and a portion is missing. The table shows some 81,000 clones, with approximately 88% occurring only once. The data stem from a study of graft-versus-host responses after intestinal transplantation. Study overall: For around 3 years after anti-thymocyte globulin induction, all recipients took tacrolimus and steroids.

The rearrangement links TRBV9 to TRBJ2-1; 13 bases match TRBD2. The TCR sequence derives from a human donor who received an intestinal transplant. Sequenced material: unstimulated CD4+ T cells sorted from spleen or lymph node cells, taken before intestinal transplant. The CDR3 spells CATRAGLAGVWNEQFF. CDR3 nucleotide sequence: TGTGCCACACGGGCAGGACTAGCGGGAGTATGGAATGAGCAGTTCTTC.